These 28 T cell receptor beta chains were sequenced from one sample in a study of OX40 agonist ivuxolimab in advanced cancers. The table came from immunoSEQ multiplex PCR; TCRdb's copy has only in-frame clones and leaves some out. Here the sample spans about 62,000 clones, approximately 88% being singletons. The sample was CD4+ or CD8+ T cells sorted from blood, taken in a trial of the OX40 agonist ivuxolimab. These receptors were taken from an adult with an advanced solid tumor such as melanoma, head and neck, liver or kidney cancer.

The chain is built from TRBV7-2 and TRBJ1-1; D is unresolved. Trimming took 5 bases from V and 10 from J, leaving 17 bases between them. The germline gives CDR1 SGHTA, CDR2 FQGNSA. CDR3 size: 13 residues. The CDR3 loop is CASSQRAQAGAFF. The CDR3 region has the DNA TGTGCCAGCAGCCAGAGGGCACAAGCCGGAGCTTTCTTT.

The chain couples TRBV9 to TRBJ2-1, with 13 bases fitting TRBD2. The CDR3 loop spans 14 amino acids. Germline CDR1 is SGDLS and CDR2 is YYNGEE. With 1 base clipped from V and 10 bases from J, the junction kept 2 bases outside the gene matches. DNA for the CDR3: TGTGCCAGCAGCGTAACTAGCGGGGGGGGCGAGCAGTTCTTC. Translating gives CASSVTSGGGEQFF. Complete variable domain (other parts from reference TRBV9 and TRBJ2-1): DSGVTQTPKHLITATGQRVTLRCSPRSGDLSVYWYQQSLDQGLQFLIQYYNGEERAKGNILERFSAQQFPDLHSELNLSSLELGDSALYFCASSVTSGGGEQFFGPGTRLTVL.

The rearrangement joins TRBV6-5 to TRBJ1-2, with D hard to call. This CDR3 has 13 amino acids. Trimming stripped 0 bases from V and 8 bases from J, with 10 bases between. The germline CDR1 and CDR2 sequences are MNHEY and SVGAGI. In nucleotides, the CDR3 is TGTGCCAGCAGTTACTCCCTCGGGTCGGGCTACACCTTC. Translated, it gives CASSYSLGSGYTF.

V usage is TRBV19 and J usage is TRBJ1-5; TRBD1 is a possible D gene (5 bases). The germline V gene has CDR1 LNHDA and CDR2 SQIVND (reference sequence). The CDR3 length is 15 residues. V dropped 6 bases and J dropped 0 bases, with 12 bases sitting between them. The CDR3 DNA is TGTGCCAGTAGACTGACAGATTATAGCAATCAGCCCCAGCATTTT. Protein: CASRLTDYSNQPQHF.

V usage is TRBV5-1 and J usage is TRBJ2-1; 9 bases agree with TRBD1. V shed 3 bases and J 8 bases; nucleotides not matched to a gene: 6. The CDR3 sequence is 14 residues long. Germline loops: CDR1 SGHRS, CDR2 YFSETQ. This CDR3 is CASSYRDREDEQFF. The DNA for the CDR3 is TGCGCCAGCAGCTACCGGGACAGGGAAGATGAGCAGTTCTTC.

The chain links TRBV14 to TRBJ2-1; TRBD1 matches 9 bases. The trim removed 4 bases at V and 2 bases at J, leaving 6 bases unmatched. The CDR3 length is 16 residues. Per the germline V gene, CDR1 is SGHDN and CDR2 is FVKESK. The CDR3 region is CASSRTGTGTYNEQFF. CDR3 nucleotide sequence: TGTGCCAGCAGCCGTACCGGGACAGGGACCTACAATGAGCAGTTCTTC.

The J gene is TRBJ2-5, the V gene TRBV5-6; D not resolved. The assigned J gene may be wrong: the sequence end matches TRBJ2-7 better. Per the germline V gene, CDR1 is SGHDT and CDR2 is YYEEEE. The CDR3 runs to 12 residues. CDR3 in amino acids: CASNSSSYEQYF. CDR3 sequence (DNA): TGTGCCAGCAACTCCAGCTCCTACGAGCAGTACTTC.

The CDR3: CASSESTMGDTQYF. Here the CDR3 DNA reads TGTGCCAGCAGTGAGTCGACAATGGGGGATACGCAGTATTTT. This chain uses TRBV6-4 with TRBJ2-3, with unresolved D. Trimming left V 3 bases short and J 6 bases short, with 13 bases between. This CDR3 spans 14 amino acids. Germline loops: CDR1 MRHNA, CDR2 SNTAGT.

CDR3 nucleotides: TGCAGTGCAGCTAAGGCGAATGAGCAGTTCTTC. As protein: CSAAKANEQFF. V gene TRBV20-1 combines with J gene TRBJ2-1; D remains ambiguous. The V end was cut by 6 bases, the J end by 7 bases, with 10 bases between. Germline CDR1 reads DFQATT; CDR2 reads SNEGSKA (reference sequence). The CDR3 is 11 amino acids.

This chain connects TRBV27 to TRBJ1-2; 7 positions agree with TRBD1. The length of the CDR3 is 13 residues. Unmatched junction bases numbered 4, after V lost 4 bases and J lost 5 bases. Germline loops: CDR1 MNHEY, CDR2 SMNVEV (reference sequence). CDR3 in DNA: TGTGCCAGCAGTTCGACAGGGTGGTATGGCTACACCTTC. Translating gives CASSSTGWYGYTF.

This chain connects TRBV29-1 to TRBJ2-3, with D perhaps matching TRBD2 (6 bases). The CDR3 consists of 15 residues. The V and J ends lost 6 bases and 1 base respectively, with 17 bases between them. Per the germline V gene, CDR1 is SQVTM and CDR2 is ANQGSEA. CDR3 DNA: TGCAGCGTACGGCAGTCAGGCGGGGGCACAGATACGCAGTATTTT. Residues: CSVRQSGGGTDTQYF.

This clone was recorded a few times. The CDR3 nucleotides are TGCGCCAGCAGCCATAATAAGGGACCGAGCGGGGAGCTGTTTTTT. It translates to CASSHNKGPSGELFF. The chain links TRBV4-1 to TRBJ2-2; either TRBD1 or TRBD2 may supply D (5 bases each). Trimming removed 3 bases from V and 7 bases from J, with 15 bases in between. The CDR3 has 15 amino acids. Germline V gene lookup returns CDR1 MGHRA and CDR2 YSYEKL.

This rearrangement joins TRBV5-4 to TRBJ2-2; no clear D gene. The CDR3 runs to 15 residues. The V gene's germline CDR1 is SGHNT and CDR2 YYREEE (reference sequence). V lost 0 bases to trimming and J lost 0 bases, with 6 bases between them. CDR3 loop: CASSLATTNTGELFF. The CDR3 coding sequence is TGTGCCAGCAGCTTGGCCACAACGAACACCGGGGAGCTGTTTTTT.

The gene calls are TRBV10-3 and TRBJ1-6; TRBD1 matches at 8 bases. Trimming at V came to 6 bases and at J to 7 bases, leaving 11 bases not matched to a gene. This CDR3 spans 16 amino acids. From germline, CDR1 is ENHRY and CDR2 SYGVKD. CDR3 DNA sequence: TGTGCCATCAGAAGACTGGACAGGGCGGGAAATTCACCCCTCCACTTT. Protein sequence: CAIRRLDRAGNSPLHF.

The chain joins TRBV7-6 to TRBJ2-1, with no clear D. Germline V CDR1 and CDR2: SGHVS, FNYEAQ. The CDR3 has 14 residues. V lost 5 bases to trimming and J lost 0 bases, with 8 bases between them. The CDR3 region is CASSKQSSYNEQFF. The CDR3 DNA is TGTGCCAGCAGCAAACAGAGCTCCTACAATGAGCAGTTCTTC.

This clone is a singleton in its sample. CDR3 residues: CASSPATSGANVLTF. The CDR3 coding sequence is TGTGCCAGCTCACCGGCCACCTCTGGGGCCAACGTCCTGACTTTC. V is TRBV6-6 and J is TRBJ2-6, with D hard to call. The CDR3 runs 15 residues. The V end lost 8 bases, the J end lost 0 bases, and 11 bases lay between the germline ends. Looked up from germline, CDR1 is MNHNY and CDR2 is SVGAGI (reference sequence).

This clone has only a few counts. The genes are TRBV9 and TRBJ2-1; 8 nucleotides match TRBD2. V dropped 0 bases and J dropped 9; count of bases not matched to a gene: 5. The CDR3 loop spans 14 amino acids. The germline V gene has CDR1 SGDLS and CDR2 YYNGEE. The CDR3: CASSVGSGRGEQFF. The CDR3 coding sequence is TGTGCCAGCAGCGTAGGGAGCGGGAGAGGTGAGCAGTTCTTC.

The J gene is TRBJ2-5, the V gene TRBV7-2; D ambiguous. The V end lost 2 bases, the J end lost 4 bases, and 5 bases lay between the germline ends. The CDR3 consists of 12 residues. The germline gives CDR1 SGHTA, CDR2 FQGNSA. In nucleotides, the CDR3 is TGTGCCAGCAGCTTACGTTTAGAGACCCAGTACTTC. This sequence encodes CASSLRLETQYF.

The chain couples TRBV9 to TRBJ1-2, with TRBD1 identical over 11 bases. V was clipped by 2 bases and J by 3 bases; unmatched bases: 3. The CDR3 runs to 15 residues. From germline, CDR1 is SGDLS and CDR2 YYNGEE. CDR3 DNA sequence: TGTGCCAGCAGCGTCTTGGGACAGGGGGACTATGGCTACACCTTC. This gives the protein CASSVLGQGDYGYTF.

This clone was found a few times. The chain is built from TRBV28 and TRBJ1-2; a possible D gene is TRBD1 (5 bases). Trimming cost V 3 bases and J 7 bases, with 9 bases left between them. Per the germline V gene, CDR1 is MDHEN and CDR2 is SYDVKM. The CDR3 runs 12 residues. CDR3 sequence: CASSLTAGGYTF. For the CDR3, the DNA is TGTGCCAGCAGTTTGACAGCGGGTGGCTACACCTTC.

This clone came up once. The CDR3 DNA reads TGTGCCAGCAGCTTAGTAGGTCAGCCCCAGCATTTT. This sequence encodes CASSLVGQPQHF. V and J are TRBV7-2 and TRBJ1-5; D uncertain. The V gene's germline CDR1 is SGHTA and CDR2 FQGNSA. V lost 1 base and J lost 6, with 4 bases in between. The CDR3 loop spans 12 amino acids.

This clone was counted a single time. This rearrangement joins TRBV29-1 to TRBJ2-5; 8 nucleotides agree with TRBD2. V lost 7 bases and J lost 2; bases outside the gene matches: 6. CDR1 is SQVTM and CDR2 is ANQGSEA in the germline V gene. The CDR3 spans 13 residues. The CDR3 loop reads CSAAGGAQETQYF. CDR3 bases: TGCAGCGCTGCCGGGGGGGCACAAGAGACCCAGTACTTC.

The chain recombines TRBV6-5 with TRBJ2-3; possibly TRBD2 for D (5 bases). V was clipped by 0 bases and J by 5 bases, with 9 bases between them. The germline V gene encodes CDR1 MNHEY and CDR2 SVGAGI. This CDR3 spans 14 amino acids. This CDR3 is CASSYSIREDTQYF. Written as DNA, the CDR3 is TGTGCCAGCAGTTACTCGATTCGGGAAGATACGCAGTATTTT.

J is TRBJ2-1 and V is TRBV5-1, with 8 bases lining up with TRBD1. The J segment lost 10 bases and the V segment lost 6 bases, leaving 15 bases of the junction unmatched. The CDR3 extends over 15 amino acids. Germline V CDR1 and CDR2: SGHRS, YFSETQ. CDR3 sequence reads: CASKIGQGNFVEQFF. In DNA, the CDR3 is TGCGCCAGCAAGATAGGACAGGGTAACTTCGTGGAGCAGTTCTTC.

This rearrangement joins TRBV12-5 to TRBJ2-1; tentatively, D is TRBD2 (5 bases). Germline V gives CDR1 LGHNT, CDR2 FRNRAP. The V gene lost 10 bases and the J gene lost 4 bases, with 11 bases spanning the gap. CDR3 size: 12 residues. CDR3 in DNA: TGTGCTACCTCCCGGGATTACAATGAGCAGTTCTTC. It translates to CATSRDYNEQFF.

V and J are TRBV7-2 and TRBJ2-7; 7 nucleotides match TRBD1. In germline, CDR1 is SGHTA, CDR2 FQGNSA. The junction had 5 bases not matched to a gene; V was cut back by 2 bases and J by 10 bases. The CDR3 runs 12 residues. For the CDR3, the DNA is TGTGCCAGCAGCTTAACCCGACAGGGTCAGTACTTC. Its protein product is CASSLTRQGQYF.

V gene TRBV5-1 combines with J gene TRBJ2-3; D is ambiguous. CDR3 length equals 13 residues. Deletions cut 0 bases from V and 1 base from J, with 3 bases between. Per the germline V gene, CDR1 is SGHRS and CDR2 is YFSETQ. CDR3 amino acids: CASSLEGTDTQYF. The CDR3 bases are TGCGCCAGCAGCTTGGAGGGCACAGATACGCAGTATTTT.

V usage is TRBV18 and J usage is TRBJ1-4, with no clear D. Trimming shortened V by 3 bases and J by 1 base, and 12 bases separated the two germline ends. Per germline, CDR1 KGHSH and CDR2 LQKENI. The CDR3 covers 16 residues. CDR3 sequence (DNA): TGTGCCAGCTCACCCCGGCCAAGTCTAACTAATGAAAAACTGTTTTTT. It codes for CASSPRPSLTNEKLFF.